This T cell receptor (beta chain) emerged from a study of T cells in localized non-small cell lung cancer. The CDR3 is made up of 14 amino acids. CDR1 and CDR2 (germline): LNHDA, SQIVND (reference sequence). With 1 base removed from V and 9 bases from J, the gap between germline ends came to 14 bases. Clones were read by immunoSEQ multiplex PCR, and TCRdb kept only the in-frame ones, dropping some. The sample holds around 41,000 clones, 91% seen once. The chain has TRBV19 and TRBJ2-3, with no clear D. This sample comprised PBMCs, obtained before any cancer treatment. This TCR was recovered from a woman aged 40-69 years with stage II lung adenocarcinoma. The CDR3 sequence is CASSIVATPETQYF. DNA of the CDR3: TGTGCCAGTAGTATAGTCGCTACCCCCGAGACGCAGTATTTT.